These 14 T cell receptor beta chains came from one sample sequenced in a study of T cell changes during pregnancy in multiple sclerosis. The data were produced by immunoSEQ multiplex PCR, yet TCRdb's version contains in-frame clones alone and is incomplete. The table lists around 45,000 clones, around 92% of them singletons. This material consisted of CD4+ T cells from peripheral blood mononuclear cells, taken in the third trimester of pregnancy. These receptors were obtained from a female donor with multiple sclerosis, enrolled in a pregnancy study.

The rearrangement uses TRBV7-9 and TRBJ2-1, with TRBD2 matching 8 bases. Germline CDR1 reads SEHNR; CDR2 reads FQNEAQ (reference sequence). Losses at the gene ends were 7 bases for V and 12 bases for J; bases not matched to a gene: 14. The CDR3 is made up of 14 amino acids. The CDR3 region has the DNA TGTGCCAGCATACCGGGACTAGGGGGAGGGAGGCAGTTCTTC. This translates into CASIPGLGGGRQFF.

J is TRBJ1-2 and V is TRBV28; D gene unclear. The CDR3 spans 13 residues. The germline CDR1 and CDR2 sequences are MDHEN and SYDVKM. Between the trimmed V and J ends, which lost 4 bases and 7 bases, there was a span of 13 bases. The CDR3 region is CASSSSGSAGYTF. Written as DNA, the CDR3 is TGTGCCAGCAGTTCGTCGGGTTCGGCTGGCTACACCTTC.

J is TRBJ1-5 and V is TRBV4-3; 7 nucleotides agree with TRBD1. Germline CDR1 LGHNA, CDR2 YSLEER. The CDR3 spans 15 residues. The ends lost 0 bases at V and 6 bases at J; junction bases unmatched: 5. The chain's CDR3 is CASSQDRGPAQPQHF. The CDR3 region has the DNA TGCGCCAGCAGCCAAGATAGGGGGCCGGCTCAGCCCCAGCATTTT.

This sequence joins TRBV6-1 and TRBJ1-2, with D possibly being TRBD1 (6 bases). Trimming took off 3 bases at V and 6 bases at J, with 20 bases between the two ends. This CDR3 region has 16 residues. CDR1 is MNHNS and CDR2 is SASEGT in the germline V gene. CDR3 DNA: TGTGCCAGCAGTGAGGTCCGAACCGCAGGGGACCATGGCTACACCTTC. Translated, it gives CASSEVRTAGDHGYTF.

This clone is a singleton in its sample. The chain couples TRBV5-6 to TRBJ1-2, with D tentatively TRBD1 (5 bases). Per germline, CDR1 SGHDT and CDR2 YYEEEE. The CDR3 is 14 amino acids. Trimming pared 3 bases from V and 3 bases from J, leaving 12 bases between. CDR3 DNA: TGTGCCAGCAGCTCAGTTGACAGATACTATGGCTACACCTTC. This gives the protein CASSSVDRYYGYTF.

The chain recombines TRBV16 with TRBJ2-7, with 10 bases matching TRBD1. CDR1 KGHSY and CDR2 FQNENV come from the germline V gene. V was clipped by 6 bases and J by 4 bases; unmatched bases: 6. This CDR3 has 14 amino acids. CDR3 in DNA: TGTGCCAGCAGTCAGGACAGGGGGTTTTACGAGCAGTACTTC. This encodes CASSQDRGFYEQYF.

Here the CDR3 reads CASSPGLAGGTLQETQYF. Here the CDR3 DNA reads TGCGCCAGCAGCCCGGGACTAGCGGGAGGGACGTTACAAGAGACCCAGTACTTC. The V gene is TRBV5-1, the J gene TRBJ2-5; 16 bases fit TRBD2. Germline V lookup: CDR1 SGHRS, CDR2 YFSETQ. With 4 bases clipped from V and 2 bases from J, the junction kept 8 bases outside the gene matches. The CDR3 spans 18 residues.

The chain has TRBV5-6 and TRBJ2-1, with 14 bases fitting TRBD2. The CDR3 has 17 residues. Per germline, CDR1 SGHDT and CDR2 YYEEEE. With 3 bases clipped from V and 8 bases from J, the junction kept 10 bases outside the gene matches. The CDR3 region is CASSYSTSGRAKDEQFF. CDR3 sequence (DNA): TGTGCCAGCAGCTATTCGACTAGCGGGAGGGCCAAGGATGAGCAGTTCTTC.

The CDR3: CASSQRQGLTGGTDTQYF. The CDR3 DNA follows: TGCGCCAGCAGCCAACGACAGGGGTTGACAGGGGGCACAGATACGCAGTATTTT. V is TRBV4-3 and J is TRBJ2-3, with 8 bases matching TRBD1. The CDR3 has 18 amino acids. Germline V gives CDR1 LGHNA, CDR2 YSLEER. The V segment lost 2 bases and the J segment 1 base; nucleotides outside the gene matches: 11.

The V and J genes are TRBV19 and TRBJ2-6; D may be TRBD2 (5 bases). The V end was cut by 9 bases, the J end by 5 bases, with 17 bases between. Germline V gene sequence: CDR1 LNHDA, CDR2 SQIVND (reference sequence). The CDR3 is made up of 15 amino acids. The CDR3, as DNA: TGTGCCAGCTGGACCGGCGGGTCCCGGGCCAACGTCCTGACTTTC. Translating gives CASWTGGSRANVLTF. Based on the CDR3 plus reference TRBV19 and TRBJ2-6, the full variable domain is DGGITQSPKYLFRKEGQNVTLSCEQNLNHDAMYWYRQDPGQGLRLIYYSQIVNDFQKGDIAEGYSVSREKKESFPLTVTSAQKNPTAFYLCASWTGGSRANVLTFGAGSRLTVL.

This clone showed up just once. The V and J genes are TRBV7-9 and TRBJ2-4, with D perhaps matching TRBD2 (5 bases). With 1 base removed from V and 1 base from J, the gap between germline ends came to 14 bases. There are 17 residues in the CDR3. Germline-derived CDR1 and CDR2 are SEHNR and FQNEAQ (reference sequence). CDR3 DNA sequence: TGTGCCAGCAGCTTAGGAGGCCGGCCGGGGGCCAAAAACATTCAGTACTTC. It is translated as CASSLGGRPGAKNIQYF.

The chain links TRBV28 to TRBJ1-5, with 9 bases identical to TRBD1. The CDR3 runs 15 residues. V lost 6 bases to trimming and J lost 6 bases; unmatched junction nucleotides: 9. CDR1 is MDHEN and CDR2 is SYDVKM in the germline V gene. CDR3 bases: TGTGCCAGCAGGCCTACAGGGGGCGAAAGTCAGCCCCAGCATTTT. As protein: CASRPTGGESQPQHF. The variable domain in full, completed from reference TRBV28 and TRBJ1-5, reads DVKVTQSSRYLVKRTGEKVFLECVQDMDHENMFWYRQDPGLGLRLIYFSYDVKMKEKGDIPEGYSVSREKKERFSLILESASTNQTSMYLCASRPTGGESQPQHFGDGTRLSIL.

The rearrangement uses TRBV10-2 and TRBJ1-2, with TRBD1 as a possible D gene (5 bases). V was shortened by 4 bases and J by 8 bases, with 11 bases between the two germline ends. The CDR3 covers 12 residues. Germline V gives CDR1 WSHSY, CDR2 SAAADI. The CDR3 reads CASSVLGGGYTF. The CDR3 coding sequence is TGCGCCAGCAGTGTGTTGGGGGGGGGCTACACCTTC.

The gene calls are TRBV7-2 and TRBJ2-5, with 8 bases lining up with TRBD2. The trim removed 5 bases at V and 4 bases at J, leaving 12 bases unmatched. The CDR3 extends over 16 amino acids. CDR1 is SGHTA and CDR2 is FQGNSA in the germline V gene. CDR3 sequence (DNA): TGTGCCAGCAGCCCTAGGCTGTTGGCGGGAGGAGAGACCCAGTACTTC. Residues: CASSPRLLAGGETQYF.